Following are 26 T cell receptor beta chains from one sample sequenced in a study of regulatory T cells in long-lasting Graves disease. Time point of the sample: newly diagnosed GD, antithyroid drugs for less than 3 months. After RNA was extracted from PBMCs, the TCR library was made from it. Investigators prepared the TCR beta libraries by applying iRepertoire HTBI primers and Arm-PCR of CDR3 regions. TCRdb fed the multiplex PCR reads into MiXCR, producing one record per CDR3 protein. The sample carries hundreds of thousands of distinct CDR3 sequences, 15% to 20% recorded once. Separately, the same data were catalogued under a study of T cells in Graves' hyperthyroidism and ophthalmopathy.

This specimen was peripheral blood mononuclear cells (PBMCs), taken at new diagnosis, from a patient treated with antithyroid drugs. The receptors shown here come from a woman in her 30s with Graves disease.

This clonotype occurred a few times. V and J are TRBV12-3 or TRBV12-4 and TRBJ1-4; a weak D match, TRBD1 (5 bases). Deletions cut 8 bases from V and 4 bases from J, with 17 bases between. This CDR3 has 15 residues. CDR3 bases: TGTGCCAGCCGCGGACACGAGAGCATTAATGAAAAACTGTTTTTT. Its translation: CASRGHESINEKLFF.

The chain joins TRBV18 to TRBJ1-2; 7 bases agree with TRBD1. The CDR3 contains 15 residues. V gave up 2 bases and J gave up 3 bases; unmatched junction bases: 6. Germline loops: CDR1 KGHSH, CDR2 LQKENI. The CDR3 DNA follows: TGTGCCAGCTCACCAGGGGCAGGGGGTCACTATGGCTACACCTTC. It yields the protein CASSPGAGGHYGYTF.

This clonotype was counted many times. The chain recombines TRBV7-9 with TRBJ1-4, with D uncertain. The CDR3 has 13 amino acids. Germline CDR1 reads SEHNR; CDR2 reads FQNEAQ (reference sequence). Trimming took off 8 bases at V and 7 bases at J, with 14 bases between the two ends. CDR3 amino acids: CASSLTVVEKLFF. Here the CDR3 DNA reads TGTGCCAGCTCCCTTACAGTAGTTGAAAAACTGTTTTTT.

This chain connects TRBV19 to TRBJ2-7; the D gene is possibly TRBD2 (6 bases). This CDR3 comprises 15 residues. CDR1 and CDR2 (germline): LNHDA, SQIVND (reference sequence). Trimming removed 3 bases from V and 4 bases from J, with 16 bases in between. The CDR3 DNA sequence: TGTGCCAGTAGTATTTATTCGGGAGCTGGGTACGAGCAGTACTTC. Protein sequence: CASSIYSGAGYEQYF.

The chain recombines TRBV19 with TRBJ2-1, with D unclear. CDR1 and CDR2 (germline): LNHDA, SQIVND (reference sequence). This CDR3 contains 12 residues. Trimming left V 10 bases short and J 7 bases short, with 14 bases between. Written as DNA, the CDR3 is TGTGCCACCGCCTTTGAGGTTAATGAGCAGTTCTTC. It yields the protein CATAFEVNEQFF.

This clonotype has at least ten counts. At one of its ends the junction is not consistent with the germline gene, which may arise from a read error. The V and J genes are TRBV5-5 and TRBJ2-3; the D gene is possibly TRBD2 (6 bases). This CDR3 is built from 14 residues. Per germline, CDR1 SGHKS and CDR2 YYEKEE (reference sequence). CDR3 in DNA: TGTGCCAGCACCTTGGCGGGGAACGCAGATACGCAGTATTTT. Protein product: CASTLAGNADTQYF.

This clonotype appeared many times. J is TRBJ1-5 and V is TRBV6-1; D gene unclear. V was trimmed by 2 bases and J by 6 bases, leaving 14 bases between them. The CDR3 is 15 residues long. Germline CDR1 MNHNS, CDR2 SASEGT. CDR3 amino acids: CASSEPVVGSQPQHF. In DNA, the CDR3 is TGTGCCAGCAGTGAACCTGTAGTGGGAAGTCAGCCCCAGCATTTT.

This clonotype occurred many times. V gene TRBV11-2 combines with J gene TRBJ1-6; D not certain. The CDR3 extends over 15 amino acids. Germline CDR1 is SGHAT and CDR2 is FQNNGV. V lost 2 bases and J 9 bases, leaving 14 bases between the germline ends. CDR3 residues: CASSLNPTGGSPLHF. The DNA for the CDR3 is TGTGCCAGCAGCTTAAATCCTACCGGAGGTTCACCCCTCCACTTT. The full variable domain, rest sourced from reference TRBV11-2 and TRBJ1-6, is EAGVAQSPRYKIIEKRQSVAFWCNPISGHATLYWYQQILGQGPKLLIQFQNNGVVDDSQLPKDRFSAERLKGVDSTLKIQPAKLEDSAVYLCASSLNPTGGSPLHFGNGTRLTVT.

The rearrangement joins TRBV6-2 or TRBV6-3 to TRBJ2-2; tentatively, D is TRBD2 (5 bases). The ends were cut back, 2 bases at V and 4 bases at J, with 11 bases in the middle. The CDR3 totals 15 residues. Germline V gene lookup returns CDR1 MNHEY and CDR2 SVGEGT. This CDR3 reads CASSYGSTVTGELFF. The DNA for the CDR3 is TGTGCCAGCAGTTACGGGAGTACGGTCACCGGGGAGCTGTTTTTT.

This clonotype was counted many times. The chain's CDR3 is CSARDPVSGSAYEQYF. In DNA, the CDR3 is TGCAGTGCTAGAGATCCTGTCAGCGGGAGCGCCTACGAGCAGTACTTC. The V call is TRBV20-1, the J call TRBJ2-7, with TRBD2 identical over 8 bases. In germline, CDR1 is DFQATT, CDR2 SNEGSKA (reference sequence). The CDR3 runs 16 residues. With 0 bases clipped from V and 2 bases from J, the junction kept 9 bases outside the gene matches.

At least ten counts were recorded for this clonotype. This chain connects TRBV27 to TRBJ2-1, with 7 positions matching TRBD2. The CDR3 spans 16 residues. Germline CDR1 reads MNHEY; CDR2 reads SMNVEV (reference sequence). After removal of 1 base from V and 2 bases from J, the junction contained 5 bases not matched to a gene. In nucleotides, the CDR3 is TGTGCCAGCAGTTTATGGGCGGGAGCCCCCTACAATGAGCAGTTCTTC. It encodes CASSLWAGAPYNEQFF.

Ten or more counts support this clonotype. This chain joins TRBV28 and TRBJ2-1; TRBD2 aligns across 8 bases. CDR3 size: 12 residues. CDR1 and CDR2 from the germline V gene are MDHEN and SYDVKM. The V gene end was trimmed by 10 bases and the J gene end by 7 bases; junction bases not matched to a gene: 6. The CDR3 loop reads CATIAGRNEQFF. CDR3 DNA: TGTGCCACCATAGCGGGAAGGAATGAGCAGTTCTTC.

This clonotype was seen ten or more times. This chain joins TRBV7-2 and TRBJ2-7; 8 bases fit TRBD2. Per the germline V gene, CDR1 is SGHTA and CDR2 is FQGNSA. The length of the CDR3 is 15 residues. Germline trimming cut 5 bases from V and 5 bases from J; bases unmatched to any gene: 11. DNA for the CDR3: TGTGCCAGCAGCACCACTGGGAGCGGGAGAGACGAGCAGTACTTC. Translating it yields CASSTTGSGRDEQYF.

The chain joins TRBV12-3 or TRBV12-4 to TRBJ2-3; D is undetermined. The CDR3 is 16 residues long. The V end was cut by 6 bases, the J end by 4 bases, with 20 bases between. The CDR3 region is CASSQEFQAVSDTQYF. CDR3 bases: TGTGCCAGCAGCCAAGAATTCCAGGCGGTCTCAGATACGCAGTATTTT.

Regarding this clonotype: A much larger clone lies one base from this, so it may be a read error. The chain uses TRBV6-6 and TRBJ1-5, with TRBD1 matching 7 bases. This CDR3 comprises 15 residues. Germline CDR1 is MNHNY and CDR2 is SVGAGI (reference sequence). In DNA form, the CDR3 reads TGTGCCAGCAGTTACTCGACAGGGCCGGGTCAGCCCCGGCATTTT. Translating it yields CASSYSTGPGQPRHF.

In this sample, this clonotype turned up once. The CDR3 coding sequence is TGTGCCACCAGCACCACCGGGACAGGGAGGACCGGGGAGCTGTTTTTT. Translation gives CATSTTGTGRTGELFF. This chain joins TRBV24-1 and TRBJ2-2, with 9 bases that match TRBD1. Germline CDR1 KGHDR, CDR2 SFDVKD. V lost 7 bases, J lost 5 bases, and 10 bases stayed unmatched. The CDR3 contains 16 residues.

This chain uses TRBV20-1 with TRBJ2-5, with a possible D match to TRBD2 (5 bases). This CDR3 spans 11 amino acids. Germline values: CDR1 DFQATT, CDR2 SNEGSKA (reference sequence). V shed 6 bases and J shed 10 bases, with 15 bases lying between them. CDR3: CSAPDLGDQYF. CDR3 nucleotide sequence: TGCAGTGCCCCGGACCTCGGGGACCAGTACTTC.

As to this clonotype: A much larger clone lies one base from this, so it may be a read error. This sequence joins TRBV7-2 and TRBJ1-6; D might be TRBD1 (6 bases). CDR3 length: 15 amino acids. V shed 8 bases and J shed 1 base, with 12 bases lying between them. CDR1 is SGHTA, CDR2 FQGNSA, per germline. The CDR3: CASRGGGSYNSPLHF. In nucleotides, the CDR3 is TGTGCCAGCCGCGGGGGCGGGTCCTATAATTCACCCCTCCACTTT.

This clonotype has just a few counts. The chain couples TRBV19 to TRBJ2-1, with 10 bases fitting TRBD2. Germline V gives CDR1 LNHDA, CDR2 SQIVND (reference sequence). CDR3 size: 18 residues. V lost 6 bases, J lost 1 base, and 12 bases stayed unmatched. CDR3 DNA sequence: TGTGCCAGTAGACTGAGTTCAACTAGCGGGATTTCCTACAATGAGCAGTTCTTC. Translating it yields CASRLSSTSGISYNEQFF.

The rearrangement links TRBV13 to TRBJ2-1; tentatively, D is TRBD2 (6 bases). The CDR3 runs 14 residues. Trimming took 5 bases from V and 4 from J, leaving 12 bases between them. CDR1 and CDR2 (germline): PRHDT, FYEKMQ (reference sequence). The CDR3, as DNA: TGTGCCAGCAGCAAATGGGACTTGTACAATGAGCAGTTCTTC. Its protein product is CASSKWDLYNEQFF.

This clonotype was found many times. The chain employs TRBV7-9 and TRBJ2-7, with D tentatively TRBD1 or TRBD2 (6 bases each). CDR3 length: 15 residues. With 1 base removed from V and 0 bases from J, the gap between germline ends came to 10 bases. Germline CDR1 is SEHNR and CDR2 is FQNEAQ (reference sequence). CDR3 nucleotides: TGTGCCAGCAGCTTAGACGGGGGCATCTCCTACGAGCAGTACTTC. It specifies CASSLDGGISYEQYF. The full variable domain, its missing parts supplied by reference TRBV7-9 and TRBJ2-7, is DTGVSQNPRHKITKRGQNVTFRCDPISEHNRLYWYRQTLGQGPEFLTYFQNEAQLEKSRLLSDRFSAERPKGSFSTLEIQRTEQGDSAMYLCASSLDGGISYEQYFGPGTRLTVT.

This clonotype was counted ten times or more. CDR3 protein: CASSPLTGDRQETQYF. CDR3 bases: TGTGCCAGCAGTCCCTTGACAGGGGACCGCCAAGAGACCCAGTACTTC. V gene TRBV2 combines with J gene TRBJ2-5; TRBD1 agrees at 8 bases. V shed 5 bases, J shed 1 base, and the junction held 9 bases outside the gene matches. The germline V gene encodes CDR1 SNHLY and CDR2 FYNNEI. The CDR3 length is 16 residues.

This clonotype was seen only a few times. V and J are TRBV20-1 and TRBJ2-3, with 10 nucleotides matching TRBD2. The trim removed 5 bases at V and 4 bases at J, leaving 9 bases unmatched. In germline, CDR1 is DFQATT, CDR2 SNEGSKA (reference sequence). This CDR3 region has 15 residues. The CDR3 DNA follows: TGCAGTGCTGGGACCGGGACTAGCGCACCAGATACGCAGTATTTT. Translation: CSAGTGTSAPDTQYF.

This clonotype was detected a few times. This rearrangement joins TRBV20-1 to TRBJ1-4; perhaps TRBD1 as D (5 bases). Germline V gives CDR1 DFQATT, CDR2 SNEGSKA (reference sequence). CDR3 size: 16 residues. Trimming shortened V by 0 bases and J by 7 bases, and 18 bases separated the two germline ends. The CDR3 DNA reads as TGCAGTGCTAGAGATCTCGTGGGACCGGAGGGTGAAAAACTGTTTTTT. Its translation is CSARDLVGPEGEKLFF.

This clonotype has ten or more counts. CDR3 coding DNA: TGTGCCATCAGTGAACAGGGGGGCTCCTACAATGAGCAGTTCTTC. Its translation is CAISEQGGSYNEQFF. The gene calls are TRBV10-3 and TRBJ2-1; 8 positions match TRBD1. Per germline, CDR1 ENHRY and CDR2 SYGVKD. This CDR3 comprises 15 residues. V shed 3 bases, J shed 0 bases, and the junction held 1 base outside the gene matches.

The genes are TRBV18 and TRBJ1-5; the D gene is possibly TRBD1 (5 bases). This CDR3 contains 14 residues. Per germline, CDR1 KGHSH and CDR2 LQKENI. Trimming took off 1 base at V and 8 bases at J, with 12 bases between the two ends. CDR3 in amino acids: CASSPRGGIEPQHF. The CDR3 DNA sequence: TGTGCCAGCTCACCACGTGGGGGGATAGAGCCCCAGCATTTT. The full variable domain, in which reference TRBV18 and TRBJ1-5 provide the parts outside the CDR3, is NAGVMQNPRHLVRRRGQEARLRCSPMKGHSHVYWYRQLPEEGLKFMVYLQKENIIDESGMPKERFSAEFPKEGPSILRIQQVVRGDSAAYFCASSPRGGIEPQHFGDGTRLSIL.